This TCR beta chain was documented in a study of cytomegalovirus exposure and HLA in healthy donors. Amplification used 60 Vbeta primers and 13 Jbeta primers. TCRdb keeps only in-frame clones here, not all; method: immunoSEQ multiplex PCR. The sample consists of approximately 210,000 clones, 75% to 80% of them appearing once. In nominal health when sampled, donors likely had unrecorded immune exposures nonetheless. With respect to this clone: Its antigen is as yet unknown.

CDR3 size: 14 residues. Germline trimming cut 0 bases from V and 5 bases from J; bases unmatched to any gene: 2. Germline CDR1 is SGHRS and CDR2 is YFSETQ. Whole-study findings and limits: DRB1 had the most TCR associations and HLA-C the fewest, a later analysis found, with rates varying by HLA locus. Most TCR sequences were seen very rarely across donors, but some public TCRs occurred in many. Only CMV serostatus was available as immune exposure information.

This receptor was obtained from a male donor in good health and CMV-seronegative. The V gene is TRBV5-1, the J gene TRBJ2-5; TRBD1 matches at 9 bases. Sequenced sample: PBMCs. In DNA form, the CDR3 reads TGCGCCAGCAGCTTGGTGACAGGGGGGGAGACCCAGTACTTC. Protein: CASSLVTGGETQYF.